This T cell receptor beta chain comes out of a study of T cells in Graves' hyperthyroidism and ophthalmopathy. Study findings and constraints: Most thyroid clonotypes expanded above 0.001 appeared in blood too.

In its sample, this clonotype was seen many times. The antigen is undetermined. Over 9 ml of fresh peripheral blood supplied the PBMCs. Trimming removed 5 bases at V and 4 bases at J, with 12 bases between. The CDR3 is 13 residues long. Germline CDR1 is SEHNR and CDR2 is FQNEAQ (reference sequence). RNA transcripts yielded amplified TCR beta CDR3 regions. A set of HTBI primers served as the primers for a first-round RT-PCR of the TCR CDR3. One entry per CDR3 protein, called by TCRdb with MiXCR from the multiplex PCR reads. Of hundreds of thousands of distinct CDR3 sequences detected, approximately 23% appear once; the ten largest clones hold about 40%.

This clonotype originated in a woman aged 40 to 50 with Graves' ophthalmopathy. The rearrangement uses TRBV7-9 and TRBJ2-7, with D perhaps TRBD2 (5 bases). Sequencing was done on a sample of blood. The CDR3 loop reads CASSPRGWYEQYF. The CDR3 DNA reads TGTGCCAGCAGCCCGAGAGGGTGGTACGAGCAGTACTTC.